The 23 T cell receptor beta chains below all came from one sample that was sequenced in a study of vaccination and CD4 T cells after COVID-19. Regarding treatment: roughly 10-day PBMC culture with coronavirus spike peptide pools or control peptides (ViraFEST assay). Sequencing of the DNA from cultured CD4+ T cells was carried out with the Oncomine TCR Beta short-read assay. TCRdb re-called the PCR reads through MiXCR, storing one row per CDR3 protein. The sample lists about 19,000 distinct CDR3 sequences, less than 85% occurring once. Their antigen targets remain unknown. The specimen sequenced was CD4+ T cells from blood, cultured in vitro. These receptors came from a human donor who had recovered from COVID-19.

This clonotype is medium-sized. In DNA, the CDR3 is TGTGCCAGCAGCCCGAGACAGGGTGTCAACTTTGCTGAAGCTTTCTTT. Protein product: CASSPRQGVNFAEAFF. The chain combines TRBV7-9 with TRBJ1-1, with TRBD1 matching over 7 bases. The CDR3 sequence is 16 residues long. CDR1 and CDR2 (germline): SEHNR, FQNEAQ (reference sequence). Trimming at V came to 5 bases and at J to 6 bases, leaving 15 bases not matched to a gene.

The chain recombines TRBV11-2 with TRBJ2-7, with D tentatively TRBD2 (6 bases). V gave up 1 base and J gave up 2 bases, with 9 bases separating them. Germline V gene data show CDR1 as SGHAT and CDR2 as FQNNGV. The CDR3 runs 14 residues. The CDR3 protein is CASSLVERAYEQYF. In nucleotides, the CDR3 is TGTGCCAGCAGCTTAGTCGAGCGGGCCTACGAGCAGTACTTC.

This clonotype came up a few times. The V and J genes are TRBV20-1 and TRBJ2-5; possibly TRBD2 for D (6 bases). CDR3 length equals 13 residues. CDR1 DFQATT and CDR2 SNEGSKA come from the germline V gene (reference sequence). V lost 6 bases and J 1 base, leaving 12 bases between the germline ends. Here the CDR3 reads CSASRGIQETQYF. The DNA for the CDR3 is TGCAGTGCCTCCCGGGGGATCCAAGAGACCCAGTACTTC.

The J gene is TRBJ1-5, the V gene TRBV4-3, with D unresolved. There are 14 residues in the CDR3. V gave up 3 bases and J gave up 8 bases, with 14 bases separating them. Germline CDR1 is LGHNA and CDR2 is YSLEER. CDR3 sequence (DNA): TGCGCCAGCAGCCAGGTGTGGGGAAGTAAGCCCCAGCATTTT. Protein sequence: CASSQVWGSKPQHF.

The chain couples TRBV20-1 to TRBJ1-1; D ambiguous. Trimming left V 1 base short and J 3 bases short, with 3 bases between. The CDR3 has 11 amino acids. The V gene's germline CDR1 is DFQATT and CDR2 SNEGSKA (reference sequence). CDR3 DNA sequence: TGCAGTGCTAGAGGGGACACTGAAGCTTTCTTT. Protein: CSARGDTEAFF.

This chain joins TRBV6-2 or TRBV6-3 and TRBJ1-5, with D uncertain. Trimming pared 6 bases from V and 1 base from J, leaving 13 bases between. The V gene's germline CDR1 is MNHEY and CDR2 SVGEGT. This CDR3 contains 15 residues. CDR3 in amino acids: CASSPSLGSNQPQHF. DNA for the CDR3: TGTGCCAGCAGCCCCTCCCTTGGGAGCAATCAGCCCCAGCATTTT.

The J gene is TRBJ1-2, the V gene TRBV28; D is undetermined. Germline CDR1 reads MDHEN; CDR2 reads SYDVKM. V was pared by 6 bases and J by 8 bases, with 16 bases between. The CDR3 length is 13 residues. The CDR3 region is CASSPGPVGGYTF. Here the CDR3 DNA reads TGTGCCAGCAGCCCCGGACCCGTTGGAGGCTACACCTTC.

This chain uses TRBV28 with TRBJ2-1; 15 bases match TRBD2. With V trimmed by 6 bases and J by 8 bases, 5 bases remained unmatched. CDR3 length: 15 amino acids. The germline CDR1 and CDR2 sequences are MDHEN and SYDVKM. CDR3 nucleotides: TGTGCCAGCAGCCCCAGGACTAGCGGGAGGGATGAGCAGTTCTTC. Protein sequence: CASSPRTSGRDEQFF. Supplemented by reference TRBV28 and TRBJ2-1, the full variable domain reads DVKVTQSSRYLVKRTGEKVFLECVQDMDHENMFWYRQDPGLGLRLIYFSYDVKMKEKGDIPEGYSVSREKKERFSLILESASTNQTSMYLCASSPRTSGRDEQFFGPGTRLTVL.

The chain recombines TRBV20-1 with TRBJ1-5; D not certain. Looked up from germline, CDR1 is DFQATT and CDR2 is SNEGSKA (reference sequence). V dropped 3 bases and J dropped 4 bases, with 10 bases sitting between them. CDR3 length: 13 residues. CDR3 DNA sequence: TGCAGTGCTAGGGCGACACATAATCAGCCCCAGCATTTT. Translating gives CSARATHNQPQHF.

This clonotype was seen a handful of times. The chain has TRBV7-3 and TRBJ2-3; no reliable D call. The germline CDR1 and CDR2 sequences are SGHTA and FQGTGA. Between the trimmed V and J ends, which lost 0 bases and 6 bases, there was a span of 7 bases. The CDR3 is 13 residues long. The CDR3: CASSLTLADTQYF. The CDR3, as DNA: TGTGCCAGCAGCTTAACCCTCGCGGATACGCAGTATTTT.

The DNA of the CDR3 is TGTGCCAGCAGCTTAGCTGTCGGGACCGGGGAGCTGTTTTTT. Its protein product is CASSLAVGTGELFF. The rearrangement uses TRBV7-9 and TRBJ2-2; D is unclear. CDR1 and CDR2 from the germline V gene are SEHNR and FQNEAQ (reference sequence). CDR3 size: 14 residues. V was shortened by 0 bases and J by 5 bases, with 7 bases between the two germline ends.

CDR3: CASSLVSGGHPEAFF. The DNA of the CDR3 is TGTGCCAGCAGCTTAGTTTCAGGGGGCCACCCCGAAGCTTTCTTT. This chain connects TRBV7-2 to TRBJ1-1; 8 nucleotides agree with TRBD1. There are 15 residues in the CDR3. V gave up 1 base and J gave up 8 bases; unmatched junction bases: 9. CDR1 is SGHTA, CDR2 FQGNSA, per germline.

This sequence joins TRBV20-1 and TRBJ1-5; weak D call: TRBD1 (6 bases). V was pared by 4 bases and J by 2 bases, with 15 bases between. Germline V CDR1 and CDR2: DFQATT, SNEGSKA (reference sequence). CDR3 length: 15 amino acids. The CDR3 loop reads CSAMPTGAGNQPQHF. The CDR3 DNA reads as TGCAGTGCTATGCCCACGGGGGCTGGCAATCAGCCCCAGCATTTT.

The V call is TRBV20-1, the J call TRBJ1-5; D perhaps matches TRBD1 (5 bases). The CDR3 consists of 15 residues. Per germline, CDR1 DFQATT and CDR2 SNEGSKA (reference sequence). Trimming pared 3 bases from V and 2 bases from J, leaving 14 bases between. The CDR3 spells CSARTQVLGNQPQHF. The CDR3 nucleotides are TGCAGTGCTAGGACACAGGTTCTGGGCAATCAGCCCCAGCATTTT.

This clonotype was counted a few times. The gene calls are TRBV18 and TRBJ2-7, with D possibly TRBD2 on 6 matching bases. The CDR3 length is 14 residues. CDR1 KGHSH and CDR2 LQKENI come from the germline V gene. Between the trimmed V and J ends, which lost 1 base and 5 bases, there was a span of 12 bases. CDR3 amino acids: CASSPQGTSNEQYF. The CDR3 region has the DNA TGTGCCAGCTCACCACAGGGGACTTCCAACGAGCAGTACTTC.

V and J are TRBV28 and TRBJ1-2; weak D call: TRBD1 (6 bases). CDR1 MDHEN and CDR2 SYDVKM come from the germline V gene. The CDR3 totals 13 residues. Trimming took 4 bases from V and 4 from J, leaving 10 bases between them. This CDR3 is CASSWQGTYGYTF. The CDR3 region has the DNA TGTGCCAGCAGTTGGCAGGGGACCTATGGCTACACCTTC.

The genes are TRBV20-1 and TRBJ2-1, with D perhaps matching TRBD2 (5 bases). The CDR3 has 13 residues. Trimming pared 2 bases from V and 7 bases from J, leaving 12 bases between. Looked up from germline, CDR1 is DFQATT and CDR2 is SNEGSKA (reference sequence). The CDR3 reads CSARWRVGNEQFF. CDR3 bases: TGCAGTGCTAGATGGCGGGTGGGGAATGAGCAGTTCTTC.

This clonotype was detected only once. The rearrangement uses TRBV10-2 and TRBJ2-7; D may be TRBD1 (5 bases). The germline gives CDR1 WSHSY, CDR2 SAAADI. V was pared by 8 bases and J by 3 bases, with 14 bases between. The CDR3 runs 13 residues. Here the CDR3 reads CASSPTVHYEQYF. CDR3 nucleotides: TGCGCCAGCTCCCCGACAGTTCACTACGAGCAGTACTTC.

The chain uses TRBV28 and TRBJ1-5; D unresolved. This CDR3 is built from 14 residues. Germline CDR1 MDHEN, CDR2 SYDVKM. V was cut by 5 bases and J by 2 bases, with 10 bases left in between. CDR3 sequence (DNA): TGTGCCAGCAGTCCTCCCGCAGGCAATCAGCCCCAGCATTTT. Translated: CASSPPAGNQPQHF. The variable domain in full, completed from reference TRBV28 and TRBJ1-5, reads DVKVTQSSRYLVKRTGEKVFLECVQDMDHENMFWYRQDPGLGLRLIYFSYDVKMKEKGDIPEGYSVSREKKERFSLILESASTNQTSMYLCASSPPAGNQPQHFGDGTRLSIL.

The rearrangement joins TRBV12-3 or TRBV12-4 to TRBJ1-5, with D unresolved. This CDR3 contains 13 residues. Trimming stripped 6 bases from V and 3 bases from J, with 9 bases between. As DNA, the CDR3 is TGTGCCAGCAGGCTGACCGACAATCAGCCCCAGCATTTT. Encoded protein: CASRLTDNQPQHF.

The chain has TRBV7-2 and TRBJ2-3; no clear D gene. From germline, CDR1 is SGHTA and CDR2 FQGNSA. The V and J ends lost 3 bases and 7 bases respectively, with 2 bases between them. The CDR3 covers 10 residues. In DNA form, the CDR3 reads TGTGCCAGCAGCTTGAATACGCAGTATTTT. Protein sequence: CASSLNTQYF.

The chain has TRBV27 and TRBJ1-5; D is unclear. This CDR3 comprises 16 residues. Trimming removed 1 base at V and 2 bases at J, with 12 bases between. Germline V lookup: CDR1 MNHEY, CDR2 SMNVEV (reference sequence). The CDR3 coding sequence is TGTGCCAGCAGTTTATTTGGGGTTGCGGGCAATCAGCCCCAGCATTTT. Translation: CASSLFGVAGNQPQHF.

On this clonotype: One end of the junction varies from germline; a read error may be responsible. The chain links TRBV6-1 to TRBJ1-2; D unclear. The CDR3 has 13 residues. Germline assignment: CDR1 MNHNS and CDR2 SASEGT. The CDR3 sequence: CASNEWRDYGYTF. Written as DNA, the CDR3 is TGTGCCAGCAATGAATGGAGGGACTATGGCTACACCTTC.